Each of the 27 T cell receptor beta chains below was sequenced from the same sample in a study of long-term antiretroviral therapy in people with HIV (dated by TCRdb to the early 2020s). The immunoSEQ hsTCRB v3.0 assay was used at survey level resolution to sequence the TRB variable region. In its TCRdb copy, this immuneACCESS table keeps in-frame sequences only and misses some clones. Where compared with another copy, unresolved V genes explain less than half of these, and the others have no known cause. This sample lists approximately 26,000 clones; approximately 89% were detected once. Clones ranked in the top ten supply about 3.9% of the sample. The starting material was unsorted PBMCs, obtained 3.1 years after starting antiretroviral therapy. The receptors come from a man aged 18 to 30 with HIV.

V gene TRBV6-5 combines with J gene TRBJ2-1; a possible D gene is TRBD1 (6 bases). This CDR3 spans 15 amino acids. From germline, CDR1 is MNHEY and CDR2 SVGAGI. V shed 0 bases and J shed 7 bases, with 13 bases lying between them. The DNA of the CDR3 is TGTGCCAGCAGTTACTCGATAGGGGGATTGAATGAGCAGTTCTTC. It yields the protein CASSYSIGGLNEQFF.

The chain has TRBV30 and TRBJ2-7; a possible D gene is TRBD1 (5 bases). This CDR3 comprises 12 residues. The germline gives CDR1 GTSNPN, CDR2 SVGIG (reference sequence). Trimming stripped 6 bases from V and 2 bases from J, with 11 bases between. This CDR3 is CACKGIPYEQYF. In DNA form, the CDR3 reads TGTGCCTGTAAGGGGATACCCTACGAGCAGTACTTC.

The V gene is TRBV4-1, the J gene TRBJ2-3; 7 nucleotides agree with TRBD2. This CDR3 has 15 amino acids. Germline V gene sequence: CDR1 MGHRA, CDR2 YSYEKL. Unmatched junction bases numbered 4, after V lost 2 bases and J lost 2 bases. CDR3 bases: TGCGCCAGCAGCCAACGAGCGGGAATCACAGATACGCAGTATTTT. The encoded protein is CASSQRAGITDTQYF.

This chain connects TRBV18 to TRBJ2-5, with 8 positions matching TRBD1. The trim removed 1 base at V and 0 bases at J, leaving 7 bases unmatched. In germline, CDR1 is KGHSH, CDR2 LQKENI. CDR3 size: 17 residues. CDR3 DNA: TGTGCCAGCTCACCACTGCAGGGGGCGCTGTACCAAGAGACCCAGTACTTC. Translated, it gives CASSPLQGALYQETQYF. Drawing the rest from reference TRBV18 and TRBJ2-5, the complete variable domain is NAGVMQNPRHLVRRRGQEARLRCSPMKGHSHVYWYRQLPEEGLKFMVYLQKENIIDESGMPKERFSAEFPKEGPSILRIQQVVRGDSAAYFCASSPLQGALYQETQYFGPGTRLLVL.

Comments on this clone: At one boundary the junction diverges from the germline segment, which might be a read error. V usage is TRBV9 and J usage is TRBJ1-3; D is unclear. The CDR3 totals 14 residues. Germline loops: CDR1 SGDLS, CDR2 YYNGEE. The CDR3 sequence: CASSASGSGNTIYF. The DNA for the CDR3 is TGTGCCAGCAGCGCTTCGGGGTCTGGGAACACCATATATTTT.

The rearrangement joins TRBV5-1 to TRBJ1-1, with D perhaps matching TRBD1 (5 bases). Germline CDR1 reads SGHRS; CDR2 reads YFSETQ. The CDR3 covers 14 residues. V was trimmed by 6 bases and J by 4 bases, leaving 16 bases between them. CDR3 loop: CASKEPGVGTEAFF. The CDR3 DNA reads as TGCGCCAGCAAAGAGCCGGGGGTTGGCACTGAAGCTTTCTTT.

The chain joins TRBV13 to TRBJ2-3; tentatively, D is TRBD1 (6 bases). CDR3 length: 14 amino acids. Germline CDR1 and CDR2: PRHDT and FYEKMQ (reference sequence). V was trimmed by 5 bases and J by 4 bases, leaving 13 bases between them. CDR3 sequence (DNA): TGTGCCAGCAGCCACAGGGAGCGACCAGATACGCAGTATTTT. Its protein product is CASSHRERPDTQYF.

The V and J genes are TRBV29-1 and TRBJ2-7; D is unresolved. CDR3 size: 12 residues. Trimming pared 4 bases from V and 1 base from J, leaving 8 bases between. Germline loops: CDR1 SQVTM, CDR2 ANQGSEA. This CDR3 is CSVALRSYEQYF. The CDR3 DNA sequence: TGCAGCGTTGCATTGCGGTCCTACGAGCAGTACTTC.

This sequence joins TRBV5-1 and TRBJ2-7, with a tentative D call TRBD1 (6 bases). CDR1 and CDR2 (germline): SGHRS, YFSETQ. The V and J ends lost 4 bases and 0 bases respectively, with 11 bases between them. This CDR3 has 14 residues. The CDR3 DNA reads TGCGCCAGCAGCCACACAGGGATCTCCTACGAGCAGTACTTC. Residues: CASSHTGISYEQYF. Full variable domain (missing parts from reference TRBV5-1 and TRBJ2-7): KAGVTQTPRYLIKTRGQQVTLSCSPISGHRSVSWYQQTPGQGLQFLFEYFSETQRNKGNFPGRFSGRQFSNSRSEMNVSTLELGDSALYLCASSHTGISYEQYFGPGTRLTVT.

The V and J genes are TRBV9 and TRBJ2-7; 9 bases are a match to TRBD1. After removal of 0 bases from V and 3 bases from J, the junction contained 7 bases not matched to a gene. The germline V gene encodes CDR1 SGDLS and CDR2 YYNGEE. CDR3 length: 16 residues. CDR3: CASSVGGGQGIYEQYF. DNA for the CDR3: TGTGCCAGCAGCGTAGGAGGCGGACAGGGGATCTACGAGCAGTACTTC. The whole variable domain, remainder taken from reference TRBV9 and TRBJ2-7, is DSGVTQTPKHLITATGQRVTLRCSPRSGDLSVYWYQQSLDQGLQFLIQYYNGEERAKGNILERFSAQQFPDLHSELNLSSLELGDSALYFCASSVGGGQGIYEQYFGPGTRLTVT.

This chain joins TRBV18 and TRBJ2-5; D might be TRBD2 (5 bases). V shed 8 bases and J shed 3 bases, with 10 bases lying between them. CDR3 size: 12 residues. Germline V gene sequence: CDR1 KGHSH, CDR2 LQKENI. CDR3 in amino acids: CASATREETQYF. The CDR3 DNA follows: TGTGCCAGCGCTACGAGGGAAGAGACCCAGTACTTC.

The chain joins TRBV7-9 to TRBJ1-6; 7 bases are a match to TRBD1. V lost 3 bases, J lost 6 bases, and 8 bases stayed unmatched. The germline V gene encodes CDR1 SEHNR and CDR2 FQNEAQ (reference sequence). CDR3 size: 16 residues. The DNA for the CDR3 is TGTGCCAGCAGCTTTGGGTCAGGGGGTTCTAATTCACCCCTCCACTTT. Its protein product is CASSFGSGGSNSPLHF.

The rearrangement uses TRBV4-1 and TRBJ1-5, with 7 bases matching TRBD1. The CDR3 covers 17 residues. With 1 base clipped from V and 0 bases from J, the junction kept 6 bases outside the gene matches. Germline CDR1 and CDR2: MGHRA and YSYEKL. The DNA of the CDR3 is TGCGCCAGCAGCCAAGGGACAGGAACTTATAGCAATCAGCCCCAGCATTTT. The encoded protein is CASSQGTGTYSNQPQHF.

V is TRBV4-2 and J is TRBJ2-7; D ambiguous. The germline gives CDR1 LGHNA, CDR2 YNFKEQ. The V end was cut by 0 bases, the J end by 4 bases, with 7 bases between. The CDR3 covers 13 residues. CDR3 in amino acids: CASSQDLSYEQYF. The DNA for the CDR3 is TGTGCCAGCAGCCAAGATCTCAGTTACGAGCAGTACTTC.

This rearrangement joins TRBV12-5 to TRBJ2-1; D is ambiguous. The ends were cut back, 4 bases at V and 8 bases at J, with 6 bases in the middle. The germline V gene encodes CDR1 LGHNT and CDR2 FRNRAP. The CDR3 is 11 amino acids. The CDR3, as DNA: TGTGCTAGTGGTTACCGGGATGAGCAGTTCTTC. It yields the protein CASGYRDEQFF.

This clone occurred once. The chain joins TRBV7-9 to TRBJ1-1; D may be TRBD1 (5 bases). CDR1 and CDR2 (germline): SEHNR, FQNEAQ (reference sequence). There are 13 residues in the CDR3. V shed 3 bases and J shed 11 bases, with 16 bases lying between them. CDR3 in DNA: TGTGCCAGCAGCTTCCCTCCCCCCAAGGGGGCTTTCTTT. This codes for CASSFPPPKGAFF.

CDR3 loop: CASTGSGPYEQYF. The CDR3 coding sequence is TGTGCCAGCACGGGTAGCGGACCCTACGAGCAGTACTTC. The chain links TRBV27 to TRBJ2-7; possible D gene TRBD2, 6 bases. The germline V gene encodes CDR1 MNHEY and CDR2 SMNVEV (reference sequence). The germline V and J ends were trimmed by 7 bases and 2 bases, with 12 bases remaining between them. This CDR3 has 13 amino acids.

There are a few counts of this clone. The gene calls are TRBV7-9 and TRBJ1-5; a possible D gene is TRBD1 (5 bases). The CDR3 contains 15 residues. The germline gives CDR1 SEHNR, CDR2 FQNEAQ (reference sequence). The V and J ends lost 5 bases and 3 bases respectively, with 14 bases between them. In DNA, the CDR3 is TGTGCCAGCAGCGCGAGGGGACGTATCAATCAGCCCCAGCATTTT. Its protein is CASSARGRINQPQHF.

The chain has TRBV6-6 and TRBJ2-1, with D perhaps assigned TRBD1 or TRBD2 (6 bases each). From germline, CDR1 is MNHNY and CDR2 SVGAGI (reference sequence). The CDR3 has 12 residues. V was pared by 6 bases and J by 10 bases, with 13 bases between. CDR3: CASSTRRGEQFF. CDR3 coding DNA: TGTGCCAGCAGCACCAGGAGGGGGGAGCAGTTCTTC.

This rearrangement joins TRBV11-2 to TRBJ2-7; possibly TRBD1 or TRBD2 for D (6 bases each). The CDR3 has 15 residues. Germline V gene sequence: CDR1 SGHAT, CDR2 FQNNGV. V lost 0 bases to trimming and J lost 3 bases, with 12 bases between them. The CDR3 sequence is CASSLEGRGVYEQYF. The DNA of the CDR3 is TGTGCCAGCAGCTTAGAGGGTAGGGGGGTCTACGAGCAGTACTTC.

The chain links TRBV7-3 to TRBJ2-7; D is perhaps TRBD1 (5 bases). This CDR3 contains 15 residues. The germline gives CDR1 SGHTA, CDR2 FQGTGA. Trimming pared 5 bases from V and 3 bases from J, leaving 17 bases between. CDR3 region: CASSQQGAPVYEQYF. The CDR3 DNA sequence: TGTGCCAGCAGCCAACAAGGGGCCCCAGTCTACGAGCAGTACTTC.

The chain combines TRBV5-4 with TRBJ1-3; D ambiguous. Trimming removed 0 bases from V and 2 bases from J, with 6 bases in between. Per germline, CDR1 SGHNT and CDR2 YYREEE (reference sequence). CDR3 length: 14 residues. The CDR3 reads CASSLGGAGNTIYF. The DNA for the CDR3 is TGTGCCAGCAGCTTGGGAGGAGCTGGAAACACCATATATTTT.

This rearrangement joins TRBV27 to TRBJ1-1; D remains unclear. Trimming took 0 bases from V and 5 from J, leaving 13 bases between them. This CDR3 region has 15 residues. Germline assignment: CDR1 MNHEY and CDR2 SMNVEV (reference sequence). CDR3 nucleotide sequence: TGTGCCAGCAGTTTATCGTTCGGTTTGCGGACTGAAGCTTTCTTT. Translating gives CASSLSFGLRTEAFF.

This rearrangement joins TRBV19 to TRBJ2-7; TRBD2 agrees at 9 bases. V shed 10 bases and J 1 base; nucleotides not matched to a gene: 8. The CDR3 has 14 amino acids. The V gene's germline CDR1 is LNHDA and CDR2 SQIVND (reference sequence). The CDR3 DNA reads TGTGCCACTAGATTAGCGGGAGCGTCCTACGAGCAGTACTTC. Translated: CATRLAGASYEQYF.

V is TRBV15 and J is TRBJ1-5; D is possibly TRBD1 (6 bases). CDR3 size: 14 residues. The germline CDR1 and CDR2 sequences are LNHNV and YYDKDF (reference sequence). Between the trimmed V and J ends, which lost 3 bases and 4 bases, there was a span of 10 bases. The CDR3 nucleotides read TGTGCCACCAGCAGTCGGGACACAAATCAGCCCCAGCATTTT. Its protein is CATSSRDTNQPQHF.

This chain links TRBV19 with TRBJ1-3; D is unclear. The CDR3 covers 13 residues. The V gene lost 1 base and the J gene lost 14 bases, with 15 bases spanning the gap. CDR1 is LNHDA and CDR2 is SQIVND in the germline V gene (reference sequence). DNA of the CDR3: TGTGCCAGTAGTATAGTAACCGACGGCGACGTATATTTT. It codes for CASSIVTDGDVYF.

The chain employs TRBV7-9 and TRBJ2-2, with a possible D match to TRBD2 (5 bases). This CDR3 region has 14 residues. Germline loops: CDR1 SEHNR, CDR2 FQNEAQ (reference sequence). The V and J ends lost 5 bases and 6 bases respectively, with 13 bases between them. The CDR3 DNA sequence: TGTGCCAGCAGCAACGGGATCGCGGCCGGGGAGCTGTTTTTT. Its protein is CASSNGIAAGELFF.